These 23 T cell receptor beta chains came from one sample sequenced in a study of neurological immune-mediated disorders. Time point defined: longitudinal time-point 2. TCRdb ran MiXCR on the 5' RACE reads and lists one entry per CDR3 protein. The table lists tens of thousands of distinct CDR3 sequences, about 13% of them singletons, with approximately 4.5% in the top ten. Material for sequencing was PBMCs. The receptors stem from a female donor with HTLV-1-associated myelopathy (HAM/TSP).

Ten or more counts support this clonotype. The rearrangement links TRBV2 to TRBJ1-1, with D unresolved. This CDR3 region has 14 residues. Deletions cut 4 bases from V and 1 base from J, with 10 bases between. Germline assignment: CDR1 SNHLY and CDR2 FYNNEI. The CDR3 region is CASSAGRGNTEAFF. The CDR3 DNA follows: TGTGCCAGCAGTGCCGGGCGGGGGAACACTGAAGCTTTCTTT.

Ten or more counts support this clonotype. The chain recombines TRBV9 with TRBJ2-1, with TRBD2 identical over 11 bases. The germline V gene encodes CDR1 SGDLS and CDR2 YYNGEE. The CDR3 totals 19 residues. After removal of 3 bases from V and 0 bases from J, the junction contained 11 bases not matched to a gene. The CDR3 DNA sequence: TGTGCCAGCAGCGCCAGAGAACCCCTAGCGGGGGGCTCCTACAATGAGCAGTTCTTC. Translating gives CASSAREPLAGGSYNEQFF. Full variable domain (missing parts from reference TRBV9 and TRBJ2-1): DSGVTQTPKHLITATGQRVTLRCSPRSGDLSVYWYQQSLDQGLQFLIQYYNGEERAKGNILERFSAQQFPDLHSELNLSSLELGDSALYFCASSAREPLAGGSYNEQFFGPGTRLTVL.

This clonotype was recorded at least ten times. J is TRBJ2-5 and V is TRBV5-1; possible D gene TRBD2, 6 bases. V was pared by 0 bases and J by 5 bases, with 11 bases between. The CDR3 sequence is 14 residues long. Germline CDR1 SGHRS, CDR2 YFSETQ. For the CDR3, the DNA is TGCGCCAGCAGCTTGGTGACTAGTGGGGAGACCCAGTACTTC. It encodes CASSLVTSGETQYF. Combining the CDR3 with reference TRBV5-1 and TRBJ2-5 gives the whole variable domain KAGVTQTPRYLIKTRGQQVTLSCSPISGHRSVSWYQQTPGQGLQFLFEYFSETQRNKGNFPGRFSGRQFSNSRSEMNVSTLELGDSALYLCASSLVTSGETQYFGPGTRLLVL.

In this sample, this clonotype turned up many times. The rearrangement links TRBV5-1 to TRBJ1-1, with TRBD1 matching 9 bases. The CDR3 is 13 residues long. V was pared by 5 bases and J by 4 bases, with 3 bases of the junction left unmatched. The V gene's germline CDR1 is SGHRS and CDR2 YFSETQ. Here the CDR3 reads CASRPGQGTEAFF. The CDR3 bases are TGCGCCAGCAGACCGGGACAGGGCACTGAAGCTTTCTTT.

This clonotype was recorded at least ten times. The chain combines TRBV20-1 with TRBJ2-2, with D maybe TRBD2 (6 bases). Germline-derived CDR1 and CDR2 are DFQATT and SNEGSKA (reference sequence). V lost 6 bases and J lost 5, with 19 bases in between. The CDR3 spans 15 residues. The CDR3: CSARKPGRDTGELFF. The CDR3 bases are TGCAGTGCCAGAAAGCCCGGGAGAGATACCGGGGAGCTGTTTTTT.

The rearrangement links TRBV6-6 to TRBJ2-2, with 7 bases identical to TRBD1. V was pared by 10 bases and J by 4 bases, with 9 bases of the junction left unmatched. The CDR3 spans 14 residues. From germline, CDR1 is MNHNY and CDR2 SVGAGI (reference sequence). The CDR3 DNA sequence: TGTGCCACTACCACAGGGGTGGTCACCGGGGAGCTGTTTTTT. Protein: CATTTGVVTGELFF.

This clonotype was observed many times. The chain is built from TRBV20-1 and TRBJ1-1; TRBD1 matches at 7 bases. Germline CDR1 and CDR2: DFQATT and SNEGSKA (reference sequence). The CDR3 runs to 13 residues. Trimming removed 2 bases from V and 10 bases from J; junction bases left unmatched: 10. CDR3 in DNA: TGCAGTGCTAGACCCGACAGGGCTCAACGAGCTTTCTTT. As protein: CSARPDRAQRAFF.

As concerns this clonotype: It is likely a read error, because the conserved phenylalanine at the end of the CDR3 is missing. J is TRBJ2-7 and V is TRBV28; possibly TRBD1 or TRBD2 for D (5 bases each). The germline V gene encodes CDR1 MDHEN and CDR2 SYDVKM. The length of the CDR3 is 14 residues. CDR3 bases: TGTGCCAGCAGGTACGGGACGGTGACCTACGAACAGTACTCC. Translating gives CASRYGTVTYEQYS.

There are many counts of this clonotype. This chain joins TRBV5-1 and TRBJ1-2; D is unresolved. The ends were cut back, 0 bases at V and 7 bases at J, with 10 bases in the middle. This CDR3 is built from 13 residues. CDR1 and CDR2 from the germline V gene are SGHRS and YFSETQ. For the CDR3, the DNA is TGCGCCAGCAGCTTGGATGGGCCAACTGGCTACACCTTC. This gives the protein CASSLDGPTGYTF.

The chain combines TRBV7-2 with TRBJ1-2; possible D gene TRBD1, 5 bases. Germline-derived CDR1 and CDR2 are SGHTA and FQGNSA. There are 14 residues in the CDR3. The V and J ends lost 3 bases and 5 bases respectively, with 13 bases between them. CDR3 coding DNA: TGTGCCAGCAGCTTTGCAGGGAATTCTTATGGCTACACCTTC. Its translation: CASSFAGNSYGYTF.

The table lists this clonotype with a few counts. The rearrangement uses TRBV14 and TRBJ2-3; D call uncertain. This CDR3 has 14 amino acids. V was shortened by 7 bases and J by 6 bases, with 17 bases between the two germline ends. Per germline, CDR1 SGHDN and CDR2 FVKESK. Here the CDR3 reads CASNPGVPMDTQYF. CDR3 bases: TGTGCCAGCAACCCAGGCGTCCCCATGGATACGCAGTATTTT.

At least ten counts were recorded for this clonotype. V gene TRBV5-6 combines with J gene TRBJ2-3; TRBD2 is a possible D gene (5 bases). This CDR3 contains 14 residues. V lost 5 bases and J lost 0, with 10 bases in between. CDR1 SGHDT and CDR2 YYEEEE come from the germline V gene. The CDR3 protein is CASSFSGSTDTQYF. CDR3 DNA sequence: TGTGCCAGCAGTTTCAGCGGAAGCACAGATACGCAGTATTTT.

Ten or more counts support this clonotype. The chain is built from TRBV24-1 and TRBJ2-5; the D gene is possibly TRBD1 (5 bases). The CDR3 contains 14 residues. The V gene lost 4 bases and the J gene lost 5 bases, with 13 bases spanning the gap. Germline CDR1 and CDR2: KGHDR and SFDVKD. This chain's CDR3 is CATSDSQGTETQYF. CDR3 sequence (DNA): TGTGCCACCAGTGACAGCCAGGGTACGGAGACCCAGTACTTC.

This clonotype showed up many times. J is TRBJ2-1 and V is TRBV27, with 7 bases lining up with TRBD1. The CDR3 extends over 15 amino acids. V was pared by 2 bases and J by 4 bases, with 5 bases of the junction left unmatched. Germline V CDR1 and CDR2: MNHEY, SMNVEV (reference sequence). The DNA of the CDR3 is TGTGCCAGCAGTTTAGGTAACAGGGGATACAATGAGCAGTTCTTC. Its translation is CASSLGNRGYNEQFF.

This clonotype appeared many times. The rearrangement links TRBV2 to TRBJ2-3; 12 positions match TRBD2. The V gene end was trimmed by 3 bases and the J gene end by 6 bases; junction bases not matched to a gene: 13. This CDR3 has 18 residues. Per germline, CDR1 SNHLY and CDR2 FYNNEI. CDR3 bases: TGTGCCAGCAGTGAGACTGCGGCTAGCGGGGGGGCGGCGGATACGCAGTATTTT. Its translation is CASSETAASGGAADTQYF.

This clonotype was seen repeatedly, ten times or more. The chain links TRBV7-2 to TRBJ2-3; D perhaps matches TRBD2 (6 bases). Germline V lookup: CDR1 SGHTA, CDR2 FQGNSA. CDR3 size: 16 residues. Deletions cut 0 bases from V and 3 bases from J, with 13 bases between. The CDR3 spells CASSLARDFVTDTQYF. The CDR3 nucleotides are TGTGCCAGCAGCTTAGCCAGGGACTTCGTGACAGATACGCAGTATTTT.

The chain combines TRBV5-1 with TRBJ2-5; the match to TRBD2 covers 14 bases. Trimming took 3 bases from V and 3 from J; bases not matched to a gene: 4. CDR3 size: 16 residues. Germline lookup yields CDR1 SGHRS and CDR2 YFSETQ. The CDR3 DNA follows: TGCGCCAGCAGCTCGGGACTAGCGGGGGCCGAAGAGACCCAGTACTTC. Its translation is CASSSGLAGAEETQYF.

This clonotype was counted many times. The chain links TRBV11-2 to TRBJ2-3; 9 nucleotides agree with TRBD2. The CDR3 covers 18 residues. Per the germline V gene, CDR1 is SGHAT and CDR2 is FQNNGV. The trim removed 5 bases at V and 3 bases at J, leaving 15 bases unmatched. CDR3 in amino acids: CASSPHWASGEGTDTQYF. CDR3 sequence (DNA): TGTGCCAGCAGCCCCCATTGGGCTAGCGGGGAGGGAACAGATACGCAGTATTTT.

V usage is TRBV18 and J usage is TRBJ2-1, with D tentatively TRBD1 (6 bases). Germline CDR1 and CDR2: KGHSH and LQKENI. CDR3 length equals 14 residues. Trimming shortened V by 3 bases and J by 6 bases, and 12 bases separated the two germline ends. CDR3 residues: CASSPNTGSNEQFF. CDR3 nucleotide sequence: TGTGCCAGCTCACCTAATACAGGGAGCAATGAGCAGTTCTTC.

This clonotype was picked up many times. This chain uses TRBV6-1 with TRBJ2-7; D not certain. Trimming cost V 4 bases and J 1 base, with 11 bases left between them. This CDR3 is built from 14 residues. Looked up from germline, CDR1 is MNHNS and CDR2 is SASEGT. The DNA of the CDR3 is TGTGCCAGCAGTGCTATAGGAGTATCCTACGAGCAGTACTTC. This codes for CASSAIGVSYEQYF.

Ten or more counts support this clonotype. Written as DNA, the CDR3 is TGTGCCAGCAGCCCCTCGGCCCAATACAATGAGCAGTTCTTC. It is translated as CASSPSAQYNEQFF. The J gene is TRBJ2-1, the V gene TRBV7-9; D ambiguous. This CDR3 region has 14 residues. V was clipped by 5 bases and J by 4 bases, with 12 bases between them. Germline V CDR1 and CDR2: SEHNR, FQNEAQ (reference sequence). Variable domain in full (rest from reference TRBV7-9 and TRBJ2-1): DTGVSQNPRHKITKRGQNVTFRCDPISEHNRLYWYRQTLGQGPEFLTYFQNEAQLEKSRLLSDRFSAERPKGSFSTLEIQRTEQGDSAMYLCASSPSAQYNEQFFGPGTRLTVL.

This clonotype was picked up many times. At one end the junction does not follow the germline gene, possibly because of a read error. The V gene is TRBV5-1, the J gene TRBJ2-1; D may be TRBD2 (6 bases). Germline V gene sequence: CDR1 SGHRS, CDR2 YFSETQ. This CDR3 is built from 13 residues. The CDR3, as DNA: TGTGCCAGCAGCCTCGGGACTTACAATGAGCAGTTCTTC. The encoded protein is CASSLGTYNEQFF.

The sample holds many counts of this clonotype. The V and J genes are TRBV7-2 and TRBJ1-5; 7 bases line up with TRBD1. Trimming removed 4 bases from V and 1 base from J; junction bases left unmatched: 4. CDR1 is SGHTA, CDR2 FQGNSA, per germline. This CDR3 contains 15 residues. The CDR3 DNA follows: TGTGCCAGCAGCTCCACAGGGGCCAGCAATCAGCCCCAGCATTTT. Protein product: CASSSTGASNQPQHF.